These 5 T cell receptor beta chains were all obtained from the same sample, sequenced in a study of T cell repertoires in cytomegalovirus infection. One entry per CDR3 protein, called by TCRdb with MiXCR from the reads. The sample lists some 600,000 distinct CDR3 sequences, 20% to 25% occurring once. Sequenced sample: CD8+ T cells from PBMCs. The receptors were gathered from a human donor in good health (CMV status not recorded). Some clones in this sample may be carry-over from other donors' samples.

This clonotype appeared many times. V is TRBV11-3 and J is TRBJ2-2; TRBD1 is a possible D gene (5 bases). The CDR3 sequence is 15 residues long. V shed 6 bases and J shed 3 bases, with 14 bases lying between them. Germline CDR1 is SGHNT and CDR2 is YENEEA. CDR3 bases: TGTGCCAGCAGTTCCCGCAGGGATGACACCGGGGAGCTGTTTTTT. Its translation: CASSSRRDDTGELFF.

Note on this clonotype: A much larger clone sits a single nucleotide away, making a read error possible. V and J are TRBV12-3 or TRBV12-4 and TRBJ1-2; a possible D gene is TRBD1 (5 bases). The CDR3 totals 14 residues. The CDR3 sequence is CASSFKGLNYGYNF. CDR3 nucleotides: TGTGCCAGCAGTTTTAAGGGACTTAACTATGGCTACAACTTC.

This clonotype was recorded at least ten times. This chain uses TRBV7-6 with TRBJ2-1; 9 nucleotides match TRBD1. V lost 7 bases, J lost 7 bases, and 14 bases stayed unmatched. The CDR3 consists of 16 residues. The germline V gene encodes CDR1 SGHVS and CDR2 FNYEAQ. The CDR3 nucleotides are TGTGCCAGCACCATTCTCCGGGACAGGGACCTGAATGAGCAGTTCTTC. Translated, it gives CASTILRDRDLNEQFF.

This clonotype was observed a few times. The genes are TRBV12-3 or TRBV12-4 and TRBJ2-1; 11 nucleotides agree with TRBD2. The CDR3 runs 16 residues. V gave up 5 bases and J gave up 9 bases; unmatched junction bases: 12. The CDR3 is CASSPTSGGPWGEQFF. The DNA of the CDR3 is TGTGCCAGCAGTCCAACTAGCGGGGGACCATGGGGTGAGCAGTTCTTC.

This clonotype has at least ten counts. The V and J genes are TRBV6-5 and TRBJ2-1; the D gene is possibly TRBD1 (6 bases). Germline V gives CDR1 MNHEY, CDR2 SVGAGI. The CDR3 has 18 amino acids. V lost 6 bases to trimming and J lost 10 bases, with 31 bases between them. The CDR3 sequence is CASRPPRGGGTPSREQFF. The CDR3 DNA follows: TGTGCCAGCAGACCCCCTAGAGGGGGTGGGACCCCATCAAGGGAGCAGTTCTTC.